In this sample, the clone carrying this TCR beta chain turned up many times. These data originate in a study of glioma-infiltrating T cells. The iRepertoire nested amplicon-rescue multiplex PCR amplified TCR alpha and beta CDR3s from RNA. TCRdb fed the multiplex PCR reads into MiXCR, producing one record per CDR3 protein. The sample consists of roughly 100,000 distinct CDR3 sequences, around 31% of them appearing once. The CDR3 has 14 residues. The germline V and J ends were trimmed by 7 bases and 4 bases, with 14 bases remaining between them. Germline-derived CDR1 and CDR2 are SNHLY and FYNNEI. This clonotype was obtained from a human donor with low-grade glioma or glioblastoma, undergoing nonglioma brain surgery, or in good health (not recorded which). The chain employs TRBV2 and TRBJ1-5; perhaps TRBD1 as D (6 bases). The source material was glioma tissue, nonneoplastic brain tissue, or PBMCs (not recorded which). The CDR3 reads CASKAGAPNQPQHF. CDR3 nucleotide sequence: TGTGCCAGCAAAGCGGGGGCGCCGAATCAGCCCCAGCATTTT.